Listed below are T cell receptor beta chains from one sample, sequenced in a study of CD8 T cells in ankylosing spondylitis. A single record per CDR3 protein comes from TCRdb applying MiXCR to the 5' RACE reads. The sample holds approximately 88,000 distinct CDR3 sequences, roughly 8.8% seen once. Sequenced input: blood, either unsorted or a sorted T cell fraction (not recorded which). The receptor set was obtained from a male donor with ankylosing spondylitis or in good health (not recorded which). The CDR3 runs from the conserved cysteine through the conserved F or W. The D gene is left open where the match is weak. Clone size, where shown, is once, few, many, or a class for clones that have expanded.

>TRBJ2-3|-|TRBD2|TRBV20-1
CSAGRSDMQYF
TGCAGTGCCGGGAGGTCAGATATGCAGTATTTT
>TRBJ1-6|many|-|TRBV20-1
CSAVPPAGPSYNSPLHF
TGCAGTGCGGTCCCCCCCGCCGGGCCGTCCTATAATTCACCCCTCCACTTT
>TRBJ2-7|-|TRBD2|TRBV7-2
CASSHVLRTSDSYEQYF
TGTGCCAGCAGCCATGTTCTCAGGACTAGCGACTCCTACGAGCAGTACTTC
>TRBJ1-2|-|-|TRBV11-2
CASSAGGNYGYTF
TGTGCCAGCAGCGCTGGTGGGAACTATGGCTACACCTTC
>TRBJ2-1|many|-|TRBV2
CASSERVTSEQFF
TGTGCCAGCAGTGAACGGGTCACATCTGAGCAGTTCTTC
>TRBJ1-6|few|-|TRBV3-1
CASSQRDYNSPLHF
TGTGCCAGCAGCCAACGAGACTATAATTCACCCCTCCACTTT
>TRBJ2-5|-|-|TRBV15
CATSFLQETQYF
TGTGCCACCAGTTTCCTCCAAGAGACCCAGTACTTC
>TRBJ2-7|many|TRBD1|TRBV5-1
CASSTTGGDEQYF
TGCGCCAGCAGCACAACAGGGGGCGACGAGCAGTACTTC
>TRBJ2-7|many|TRBD1|TRBV28
CASSPPGTGVYEQYF
TGTGCCAGCAGTCCCCCCGGGACAGGGGTGTACGAGCAGTACTTC
>TRBJ2-2|many|-|TRBV24-1
CATSELGVNTGELFF
TGTGCCACCAGTGAATTGGGGGTAAACACCGGGGAGCTGTTTTTT
>TRBJ2-3|-|TRBD2|TRBV4-2
CASSQDPSSGGRHTQYF
TGTGCCAGCAGCCAAGATCCGTCTAGCGGGGGGCGCCATACGCAGTATTTT
>TRBJ2-3|many|-|TRBV12-1
CASSSQTGGRKDTQYF
TGTGCCAGCAGCTCCCAGACAGGGGGCCGGAAAGATACGCAGTATTTT
>TRBJ2-7|many|-|TRBV28
CASTGQQFTGYEQYF
TGTGCCAGCACCGGGCAGCAATTCACCGGCTACGAGCAGTACTTC
>TRBJ1-4|-|TRBD1|TRBV7-9
CASSYAGTGFNEKLFF
TGTGCCAGCAGCTACGCCGGGACAGGGTTTAATGAAAAACTGTTTTTT
>TRBJ2-5|-|TRBD2|TRBV5-4
CASSPGLAGEETQYF
TGTGCCAGCAGCCCGGGACTAGCGGGGGAAGAGACCCAGTACTTC
>TRBJ1-2|many|-|TRBV11-2
CASSLRRDYGYTF
TGTGCCAGCAGCTTACGCCGGGACTATGGCTACACCTTC
>TRBJ2-5|few|-|TRBV12-3/TRBV12-4
CASSTRRETQYF
TGTGCCAGCAGTACCAGGAGGGAGACCCAGTACTTC
>TRBJ2-1|many|-|TRBV5-1
CASSFGAGDDEQFF
TGCGCCAGCAGCTTTGGGGCAGGGGACGATGAGCAGTTCTTC
>TRBJ2-4|many|-|TRBV7-2
CASSLGPLGGAAKNIQYF
TGTGCCAGCAGCTTAGGGCCACTTGGAGGGGCGGCCAAAAACATTCAGTACTTC
>TRBJ2-1|-|TRBD2|TRBV20-1
CSAVDPGLAGGVF
TGCAGTGCTGTAGATCCGGGACTAGCGGGGGGGGTATTC
>TRBJ2-1|many|TRBD2|TRBV4-1
CASSRAGGRHNEQFF
TGCGCCAGCAGCCGAGCGGGGGGGCGCCACAATGAGCAGTTCTTC
>TRBJ1-3|many|-|TRBV29-1
CSVDGDSGNTIYF
TGCAGCGTTGATGGAGACTCTGGAAACACCATATATTTT
>TRBJ2-1|many|TRBD1|TRBV12-3/TRBV12-4
CASRADRGSNEQFF
TGTGCCAGCAGAGCTGACAGGGGGTCAAATGAGCAGTTCTTC
>TRBJ2-2|many|TRBD2|TRBV29-1
CSVEIGTSGETNTGELFF
TGCAGCGTTGAAATAGGGACTAGCGGGGAGACGAACACCGGGGAGCTGTTTTTT
>TRBJ1-2|many|TRBD1|TRBV29-1
CSVEGSGGYGYTF
TGCAGCGTTGAAGGGTCAGGGGGCTATGGCTACACCTTC
>TRBJ1-1|-|-|TRBV2
CASSSPGQIQGYTEAFF
TGTGCCAGCAGTTCCCCCGGACAAATACAGGGTTACACTGAAGCTTTCTTT
>TRBJ1-4|many|-|TRBV20-1
CSARPGRGREKLFF
TGCAGTGCTAGACCCGGCCGGGGGCGTGAAAAACTGTTTTTT
>TRBJ1-1|-|-|TRBV29-1
CSVLSGATEAFF
TGCAGCGTTTTGTCAGGGGCCACTGAAGCTTTCTTT
>TRBJ1-2|many|-|TRBV28
CASRRGPGYTF
TGTGCCAGCAGGCGCGGGCCTGGCTACACCTTC
>TRBJ1-3|few|-|TRBV18
CASSPSGRNTIYF
TGTGCCAGCTCACCTTCGGGTAGAAACACCATATATTTT
>TRBJ2-7|many|TRBD1|TRBV27
CASSETLGQLSYEQYF
TGTGCCAGCAGTGAAACATTGGGACAGCTCTCCTACGAGCAGTACTTC
>TRBJ2-3|few|-|TRBV7-2
CASSRRGTDTQYF
TGTGCCAGCAGCAGACGGGGCACAGATACGCAGTATTTT
>TRBJ2-2|-|TRBD2|TRBV5-1
CASSPGLAGNTGELFF
TGCGCCAGCAGCCCCGGACTAGCGGGGAACACCGGGGAGCTGTTTTTT
>TRBJ2-5|many|TRBD1|TRBV7-2
CASSPNPLYRGQETQYF
TGTGCCAGCAGCCCAAACCCCCTCTACAGGGGACAAGAGACCCAGTACTTC
>TRBJ2-2|few|-|TRBV7-9
CASSPAGQHFTGELFF
TGTGCCAGCAGCCCCGCCGGACAGCATTTCACCGGGGAGCTGTTTTTT
>TRBJ1-4|many|-|TRBV27
CASSLRASGGTNEKLFF
TGTGCCAGCAGTCTAAGGGCATCCGGCGGGACTAATGAAAAACTGTTTTTT
>TRBJ1-3|many|-|TRBV7-2
CASSLGGGQTGNTIYF
TGTGCCAGCAGCTTAGGAGGAGGACAGACGGGAAACACCATATATTTT
>TRBJ2-7|few|-|TRBV25-1
CASSDWLYSYEQYF
TGTGCCAGCAGTGACTGGTTATATTCCTACGAGCAGTACTTC
>TRBJ2-3|many|-|TRBV29-1
CSVARASTDTQYF
TGCAGCGTCGCTAGAGCTAGCACAGATACGCAGTATTTT
>TRBJ2-5|many|TRBD2|TRBV2
CASSAAPGLADQETQYF
TGTGCCAGCAGTGCAGCACCGGGACTAGCGGACCAAGAGACCCAGTACTTC
>TRBJ2-7|-|-|TRBV28
CASETGVGSSYEQCF
TGTGCCAGCGAAACGGGGGTAGGGAGCTCCTACGAGCAGTGCTTC
>TRBJ1-1|few|-|TRBV11-2
CASSLGGVRDHLGMNTEAFF
TGTGCCAGCAGCTTAGGAGGGGTAAGGGATCACTTGGGGATGAACACTGAAGCTTTCTTT
>TRBJ2-2|many|-|TRBV5-1
CASSYSGQGTGELFF
TGCGCCAGCAGCTACAGCGGACAAGGCACCGGGGAGCTGTTTTTT
>TRBJ2-5|many|TRBD2|TRBV20-1
CSARDFHGGAQETQYF
TGCAGTGCTAGAGATTTTCACGGGGGGGCACAGGAGACCCAGTACTTC
>TRBJ2-3|many|TRBD1|TRBV28
CATDRDGDTQYF
TGTGCCACAGACAGGGACGGAGATACGCAGTATTTT
>TRBJ2-5|many|TRBD1|TRBV5-1
CASSLQTGGETQYF
TGCGCCAGCAGCTTACAGACAGGGGGGGAGACCCAGTACTTC
>TRBJ2-2|-|TRBD2|TRBV5-1
CASSLAGGPSNTGELFF
TGCGCCAGCAGCTTGGCGGGGGGGCCCTCGAACACCGGGGAGCTGTTTTTT
>TRBJ2-7|many|TRBD2|TRBV29-1
CSVEGGGIYEQYF
TGCAGCGTTGAAGGGGGAGGGATCTACGAGCAGTACTTC
>TRBJ2-1|many|-|TRBV3-1
CASSHILAPGPLEQFF
TGTGCCAGCAGCCACATACTCGCGCCGGGGCCGCTTGAGCAGTTCTTC
>TRBJ2-3|-|TRBD2|TRBV28
CASSLVAGGSHFTDTQYF
TGTGCCAGCAGTTTAGTGGCGGGGGGGTCCCACTTCACAGATACGCAGTATTTT
>TRBJ2-7|few|-|TRBV7-3
CASSLRRGPVHEQYF
TGTGCCAGCAGCTTAAGACGCGGACCTGTCCACGAGCAGTACTTC